This section outlines one T cell receptor beta chain sequence together with its context. Trimming shortened V by 4 bases and J by 5 bases, and 9 bases separated the two germline ends. Germline V gene data show CDR1 as LGHNA and CDR2 as YNFKEQ. The CDR3 extends over 14 amino acids. This sample was taken from a study of T cells after yellow fever vaccination. A single record per CDR3 protein comes from TCRdb applying MiXCR to the 5' RACE reads. This sample has under 200,000 distinct CDR3 sequences, with approximately 6.7% found just once. The chain employs TRBV4-2 and TRBJ1-6; a possible D gene is TRBD1 (5 bases). Specimen: CD4+ T cells sorted from PBMCs, collected 5 days after the first yellow fever vaccination. The TCR sequence derives from a man aged 18 to 30 who received the YFV17D yellow fever vaccine. CDR3 DNA: TGTGCCAGCAGCCCACAGGTTAATAATTCACCCCTCCACTTT. This codes for CASSPQVNNSPLHF.